Following are 14 T cell receptor beta chains from one sample sequenced in a study of blood T cell repertoires in COVID-19. The table came from immunoSEQ multiplex PCR; TCRdb's copy has only in-frame clones and leaves some out. The sample consists of some 260,000 clones, around 90% of them appearing once. The sequencing input was peripheral blood. These TCRs come from a man between 18 and 35 years old with active or convalescent COVID-19.

This clone was counted between two and nine times. This sequence joins TRBV6-5 and TRBJ1-1; D gene uncertain. The CDR3 sequence is 12 residues long. In germline, CDR1 is MNHEY, CDR2 SVGAGI. V was pared by 4 bases and J by 8 bases, with 11 bases between. The CDR3 spells CASSSTTQEAFF. CDR3 nucleotide sequence: TGTGCCAGCAGTTCCACAACGCAAGAAGCTTTCTTT.

The chain links TRBV7-6 to TRBJ2-2; 14 bases fit TRBD2. Germline V gene lookup returns CDR1 SGHVS and CDR2 FNYEAQ. CDR3 size: 17 residues. With 3 bases clipped from V and 7 bases from J, the junction kept 7 bases outside the gene matches. CDR3 region: CASSLIGLAGGGGELFF. The DNA for the CDR3 is TGTGCCAGCAGCTTGATCGGACTAGCGGGAGGTGGCGGGGAGCTGTTTTTT.

CDR3 in amino acids: CAISDSLANYGYTF. CDR3 sequence (DNA): TGTGCCATCAGTGATTCTCTTGCTAACTATGGCTACACCTTC. The chain is built from TRBV10-3 and TRBJ1-2; D unresolved. The CDR3 has 14 amino acids. The germline V and J ends were trimmed by 3 bases and 0 bases, with 8 bases remaining between them. Looked up from germline, CDR1 is ENHRY and CDR2 is SYGVKD.

V gene TRBV29-1 combines with J gene TRBJ2-2; maybe TRBD1 (5 bases). From germline, CDR1 is SQVTM and CDR2 ANQGSEA. Trimming took off 4 bases at V and 2 bases at J, with 5 bases between the two ends. The CDR3 contains 12 residues. In nucleotides, the CDR3 is TGCAGCGTTGGGACAAACACCGGGGAGCTGTTTTTT. Protein product: CSVGTNTGELFF.

The rearrangement joins TRBV19 to TRBJ1-5; D is possibly TRBD1 (5 bases). V was cut by 6 bases and J by 0 bases, with 12 bases left in between. This CDR3 is 15 amino acids long. Per the germline V gene, CDR1 is LNHDA and CDR2 is SQIVND (reference sequence). For the CDR3, the DNA is TGTGCCAGTAGCACGCAGGGAAATAGCAATCAGCCCCAGCATTTT. Residues: CASSTQGNSNQPQHF.

The chain uses TRBV6-5 and TRBJ2-1, with 8 bases lining up with TRBD2. The CDR3 has 15 amino acids. From germline, CDR1 is MNHEY and CDR2 SVGAGI. Trimming removed 2 bases from V and 5 bases from J; junction bases left unmatched: 5. CDR3 protein: CASSYQRGLNNEQFF. CDR3 nucleotides: TGTGCCAGCAGTTACCAGCGGGGGTTAAACAATGAGCAGTTCTTC.

V is TRBV2 and J is TRBJ1-4, with D possibly being TRBD1 (6 bases). This CDR3 spans 13 amino acids. Trimming shortened V by 8 bases and J by 8 bases, and 15 bases separated the two germline ends. CDR1 and CDR2 from the germline V gene are SNHLY and FYNNEI. The CDR3 DNA is TGTGCCAGCGCGGGGGCGGACGGAGAAAAACTGTTTTTT. Protein sequence: CASAGADGEKLFF.

The J gene is TRBJ2-5, the V gene TRBV9; 14 bases map to TRBD2. The CDR3 loop spans 18 amino acids. Looked up from germline, CDR1 is SGDLS and CDR2 is YYNGEE. V shed 3 bases, J shed 2 bases, and the junction held 9 bases outside the gene matches. The chain's CDR3 is CASSERTGTSGGQETQYF. For the CDR3, the DNA is TGTGCCAGCAGCGAACGAACCGGGACTAGCGGGGGACAAGAGACCCAGTACTTC.

The rearrangement links TRBV7-8 to TRBJ2-5; 10 nucleotides line up with TRBD1. Germline V gives CDR1 SGHVS, CDR2 FQNEAQ. With V trimmed by 5 bases and J by 1 base, 4 bases remained unmatched. The CDR3 consists of 15 residues. The CDR3 region is CASSLRDRGQETQYF. CDR3 coding DNA: TGTGCCAGCAGCCTCCGGGACAGGGGCCAAGAGACCCAGTACTTC.

This rearrangement joins TRBV18 to TRBJ2-5, with D possibly being TRBD2 (5 bases). This CDR3 comprises 15 residues. V was shortened by 3 bases and J by 5 bases, with 16 bases between the two germline ends. Looked up from germline, CDR1 is KGHSH and CDR2 is LQKENI. As DNA, the CDR3 is TGTGCCAGCTCACCGGGCACTTCGGGCGGGGAGACCCAGTACTTC. Amino acid sequence: CASSPGTSGGETQYF.

This sequence joins TRBV6-5 and TRBJ1-1; 7 positions match TRBD1. CDR1 and CDR2 (germline): MNHEY, SVGAGI. The J segment lost 8 bases and the V segment lost 5 bases, leaving 5 bases of the junction unmatched. The length of the CDR3 is 12 residues. CDR3 in amino acids: CASSQRQGEAFF. In DNA, the CDR3 is TGTGCCAGCAGTCAGCGACAGGGAGAAGCTTTCTTT.

The J gene is TRBJ2-1, the V gene TRBV27; 12 bases align to TRBD2. The V segment lost 7 bases and the J segment 16 bases; nucleotides outside the gene matches: 11. The CDR3 totals 13 residues. Germline lookup yields CDR1 MNHEY and CDR2 SMNVEV (reference sequence). Written as DNA, the CDR3 is TGTGCCAGCAAAAAGACTAGCGGGAGTCCTTCATTCTTC. Its translation: CASKKTSGSPSFF.

For the CDR3, the DNA is TGTGCCAGCAGTGACGACAGCCGCTCCCAGCATTTT. Protein: CASSDDSRSQHF. V usage is TRBV6-6 and J usage is TRBJ1-5, with a tentative D call TRBD1 (5 bases). This CDR3 contains 12 residues. Trimming removed 5 bases from V and 11 bases from J, with 13 bases in between. CDR1 and CDR2 (germline): MNHNY, SVGAGI (reference sequence).

The chain employs TRBV7-2 and TRBJ2-5; unclear D gene. Germline V CDR1 and CDR2: SGHTA, FQGNSA. The CDR3 loop spans 13 amino acids. V was trimmed by 1 base and J by 3 bases, leaving 6 bases between them. CDR3 nucleotide sequence: TGTGCCAGCAGCTTAGAACGGGAAGAGACCCAGTACTTC. It codes for CASSLEREETQYF.